The clone carrying this T cell receptor beta chain was counted a few times. As yet, its antigen is unknown. Mouse germline and gene names are used. From the germline J gene comes the end of the CDR3, since the read stops 4 residues before it. The record originates from a study of CD8+ T cells in alopecia areata. Whole-study findings and limits: Patients displayed less clarity in TCR sharing than mice, a finding possibly related to HLA. It was lesional scalp, especially alopecia totalis/universalis, that showed higher clonality than normal scalp.

Extracted RNA was reverse transcribed, and the resulting cDNA served as sequencing template. Using immunoSEQ multiplex PCR, the repertoire was profiled, and TCRdb retains in-frame clones only, with some absent. The specimen has 200,000 to 300,000 clones, none found just once. Using CD4, CD8alpha, NKG2D, NKG2ACE and other markers, pooled cutaneous lymph node cells were sorted. The CDR3 runs to 14 residues. Germline CDR1 FNHDT, CDR2 SITEND (reference sequence). V trimming: 4 bases; J trimming: 1 base; junction bases outside the gene matches: 3. Material: CD4+ T cells sorted from a lymph node. J is TRBJ2-7 and V is TRBV19; TRBD2 aligns across 9 bases. The source is a C3H/HeJ mouse with alopecia areata. For this strain, the MHC haplotype corresponds to H2-k. The covered CDR3 bases are TGTGCCAGCAGTTCCGGGACTGGGTCCTAT. This codes for CASSSGTGSY. The entire CDR3 is CASSSGTGSYEQYF.